Listed here are 24 T cell receptor beta chains from one sample, sequenced in a study of PD-L1 blockade in urothelial cancer. Time point defined: peripheral blood 6 weeks after treatment start. Sequenced by immunoSEQ multiplex PCR; TCRdb stores in-frame clones only, minus some. The sample shows around 19,000 clones, about 80% of them seen only once. The sample in question was PBMCs, obtained around atezolizumab (anti-PD-L1) treatment. These receptor sequences come from a man in his fifties with urothelial cancer.

This sequence joins TRBV6-5 and TRBJ1-1; TRBD1 aligns across 8 bases. Trimming cost V 5 bases and J 4 bases; bases outside gene matches: 6. The CDR3 has 14 amino acids. CDR1 and CDR2 (germline): MNHEY, SVGAGI. The CDR3 DNA reads as TGTGCCAGCAGTACCAGGACAGGGAGCACTGAAGCTTTCTTT. Protein product: CASSTRTGSTEAFF.

The sample holds a few counts of this clone. The genes are TRBV10-3 and TRBJ1-1, with TRBD1 matching 8 bases. The CDR3 is 14 residues long. With 3 bases clipped from V and 6 bases from J, the junction kept 6 bases outside the gene matches. The germline V gene encodes CDR1 ENHRY and CDR2 SYGVKD. CDR3 loop: CAISDRGRISEAFF. Written as DNA, the CDR3 is TGTGCCATCAGTGACAGGGGGCGCATCTCTGAAGCTTTCTTT.

The rearrangement joins TRBV2 to TRBJ2-6, with D perhaps matching TRBD1 (6 bases). The ends were cut back, 6 bases at V and 2 bases at J, with 20 bases in the middle. The CDR3 has 18 residues. Germline V gene data show CDR1 as SNHLY and CDR2 as FYNNEI. CDR3 region: CASSLGTTGAPGANVLTF. The CDR3 DNA sequence: TGTGCCAGCAGCTTGGGAACGACAGGAGCCCCTGGGGCCAACGTCCTGACTTTC. Full variable domain (rest looked up from reference TRBV2 and TRBJ2-6): EPEVTQTPSHQVTQMGQEVILRCVPISNHLYFYWYRQILGQKVEFLVSFYNNEISEKSEIFDDQFSVERPDGSNFTLKIRSTKLEDSAMYFCASSLGTTGAPGANVLTFGAGSRLTVL.

This clone has only a few counts. The V gene is TRBV10-3, the J gene TRBJ2-7; 9 positions agree with TRBD1. CDR3 length equals 15 residues. Germline lookup yields CDR1 ENHRY and CDR2 SYGVKD. Unmatched junction bases numbered 6, after V lost 4 bases and J lost 2 bases. CDR3 protein: CAISASRDRAYEQYV. The CDR3 nucleotides are TGTGCCATCAGTGCCAGCCGGGACAGGGCCTACGAGCAGTACGTC.

This clone was observed a few times. The chain combines TRBV4-1 with TRBJ1-2; TRBD1 matches 11 bases. The germline V gene has CDR1 MGHRA and CDR2 YSYEKL. The V segment lost 2 bases and the J segment 5 bases; nucleotides outside the gene matches: 4. The CDR3 length is 15 residues. CDR3: CASSQQGQGVYGYTF. The CDR3 bases are TGCGCCAGCAGCCAACAGGGACAGGGGGTTTATGGCTACACCTTC.

Here the CDR3 DNA reads TGTGCCAGCAGCTTATTGAAGAACGAGTGGGGCATATTATCGAATGAGCAGTTCTTC. Protein product: CASSLLKNEWGILSNEQFF. V gene TRBV13 combines with J gene TRBJ2-1; the D gene is possibly TRBD1 (5 bases). Between the trimmed V and J ends, which lost 2 bases and 7 bases, there was a span of 27 bases. Germline lookup yields CDR1 PRHDT and CDR2 FYEKMQ (reference sequence). This CDR3 is built from 19 residues. Variable domain in full (rest from reference TRBV13 and TRBJ2-1): AAGVIQSPRHLIKEKRETATLKCYPIPRHDTVYWYQQGPGQDPQFLISFYEKMQSDKGSIPDRFSAQQFSDYHSELNMSSLELGDSALYFCASSLLKNEWGILSNEQFFGPGTRLTVL.

This clone came up once. The V and J genes are TRBV4-2 and TRBJ2-3; 9 nucleotides match TRBD2. Germline values: CDR1 LGHNA, CDR2 YNFKEQ. V lost 0 bases, J lost 2 bases, and 6 bases stayed unmatched. The CDR3 totals 17 residues. Here the CDR3 DNA reads TGTGCCAGCAGCCAAGATGGGGTAGCGGGGGTCACAGATACGCAGTATTTT. It encodes CASSQDGVAGVTDTQYF.

The chain carries TRBV10-1 and TRBJ2-5, with 7 bases fitting TRBD1. Looked up from germline, CDR1 is WNHNN and CDR2 is SYGVQD (reference sequence). The CDR3 has 22 amino acids. With V trimmed by 6 bases and J by 4 bases, 32 bases remained unmatched. The CDR3 sequence: CASSSPYALSTTGDARVETQYF. CDR3 bases: TGCGCCAGCAGCTCCCCATACGCTCTATCGACCACAGGGGATGCGCGTGTAGAGACCCAGTACTTC.

The chain recombines TRBV5-1 with TRBJ2-7; 13 positions match TRBD2. The length of the CDR3 is 17 residues. Unmatched junction bases numbered 8, after V lost 3 bases and J lost 2 bases. Germline lookup yields CDR1 SGHRS and CDR2 YFSETQ. DNA of the CDR3: TGCGCCAGCAGCTCAAGGACTAGCGGGAGTCTCCCCTACGAGCAGTACTTC. Its protein product is CASSSRTSGSLPYEQYF.

The chain is built from TRBV19 and TRBJ2-7; D not resolved. This CDR3 has 13 residues. V shed 3 bases and J shed 2 bases, with 8 bases lying between them. Germline values: CDR1 LNHDA, CDR2 SQIVND (reference sequence). As DNA, the CDR3 is TGTGCCAGTAGTATCCCTAATACCTACGAGCAGTACTTC. Its translation: CASSIPNTYEQYF.

The CDR3 nucleotides read TGTGCCAGCTCAGCCGACAGGGGCTATGGCTACACCTTC. It yields the protein CASSADRGYGYTF. This sequence joins TRBV18 and TRBJ1-2; 8 bases are a match to TRBD1. Trimming removed 5 bases from V and 4 bases from J; junction bases left unmatched: 3. The CDR3 contains 13 residues. CDR1 KGHSH and CDR2 LQKENI come from the germline V gene.

V and J are TRBV5-1 and TRBJ2-3, with 7 bases fitting TRBD2. The CDR3 runs 14 residues. J gave up 3 bases and V 4 bases, and 5 bases lay outside the gene matches. CDR1 and CDR2 from the germline V gene are SGHRS and YFSETQ. CDR3 bases: TGCGCCAGCAGCATGGAAGCGGGAACAGATACGCAGTATTTT. It yields the protein CASSMEAGTDTQYF.

By share, this clone ranks as medium-sized (0.01 to 0.1%). This chain connects TRBV5-6 to TRBJ2-7; tentatively, D is TRBD1 (6 bases). Germline CDR1 and CDR2: SGHDT and YYEEEE. V was trimmed by 3 bases and J by 5 bases, leaving 12 bases between them. This CDR3 has 13 amino acids. The CDR3 reads CASSWMTGNEQYV. As DNA, the CDR3 is TGTGCCAGCAGCTGGATGACAGGTAACGAGCAGTACGTC.

The rearrangement uses TRBV6-5 and TRBJ2-7, with TRBD2 identical over 9 bases. This CDR3 comprises 15 residues. The ends lost 2 bases at V and 2 bases at J; junction bases unmatched: 4. The V gene's germline CDR1 is MNHEY and CDR2 SVGAGI. CDR3 coding DNA: TGTGCCAGCAGTTACCTGAGCGGGGGGACCTACGAGCAGTACTTC. This translates into CASSYLSGGTYEQYF.

The chain links TRBV2 to TRBJ2-5; 7 bases match TRBD1. CDR1 is SNHLY, CDR2 FYNNEI, per germline. CDR3 length equals 15 residues. With 2 bases clipped from V and 5 bases from J, the junction kept 8 bases outside the gene matches. This CDR3 is CASSEQRGRGETQYF. DNA for the CDR3: TGTGCCAGCAGTGAACAGAGGGGGCGAGGGGAGACCCAGTACTTC.

V usage is TRBV6-6 and J usage is TRBJ2-2, with D maybe TRBD2 (5 bases). The CDR3 spans 16 residues. V lost 2 bases and J 2 bases, leaving 12 bases between the germline ends. The germline gives CDR1 MNHNY, CDR2 SVGAGI (reference sequence). CDR3 coding DNA: TGTGCCAGCAGTTACGCCCTAGCCACCAACACCGGGGAGCTGTTTTTT. It encodes CASSYALATNTGELFF.

This rearrangement joins TRBV27 to TRBJ2-2; perhaps TRBD2 as D (6 bases). Germline V gene lookup returns CDR1 MNHEY and CDR2 SMNVEV (reference sequence). The V gene lost 8 bases and the J gene lost 1 base, with 17 bases spanning the gap. CDR3 size: 16 residues. CDR3 residues: CASSFGRGLNTGELFF. In nucleotides, the CDR3 is TGTGCCAGCTCATTCGGGCGGGGATTGAACACCGGGGAGCTGTTTTTT.

The chain combines TRBV6-4 with TRBJ2-3; 7 nucleotides align to TRBD2. This CDR3 has 15 amino acids. Germline loops: CDR1 MRHNA, CDR2 SNTAGT. V shed 5 bases, J shed 1 base, and the junction held 6 bases outside the gene matches. The CDR3 region has the DNA TGTGCCAGCAGTCCCAGCGGGGTTGGCACAGATACGCAGTATTTT. This codes for CASSPSGVGTDTQYF.

The rearrangement joins TRBV9 to TRBJ2-2; 9 positions match TRBD1. Germline CDR1 reads SGDLS; CDR2 reads YYNGEE. Unmatched junction bases numbered 11, after V lost 6 bases and J lost 2 bases. The CDR3 consists of 17 residues. The CDR3 loop reads CASTSLTGGVNTGELFF. The CDR3 nucleotides read TGTGCCAGCACCTCTCTCACAGGGGGCGTTAACACCGGGGAGCTGTTTTTT.

The chain uses TRBV9 and TRBJ1-1, with TRBD1 matching 8 bases. Germline lookup yields CDR1 SGDLS and CDR2 YYNGEE. This CDR3 spans 14 amino acids. The junction had 5 bases not matched to a gene; V was cut back by 0 bases and J by 7 bases. The CDR3 nucleotides are TGTGCCAGCAGCGTAGCCATACAGGGGGATGAAGCTTTCTTT. This sequence encodes CASSVAIQGDEAFF.

The chain couples TRBV7-3 to TRBJ2-1, with D possibly being TRBD2 (6 bases). Trimming cost V 5 bases and J 5 bases, with 13 bases left between them. The CDR3 has 14 amino acids. Germline V gene sequence: CDR1 SGHTA, CDR2 FQGTGA. The CDR3 loop is CASSGGQGHNEQFF. The CDR3 nucleotides read TGTGCCAGCAGCGGAGGGCAGGGACACAATGAGCAGTTCTTC.

The V gene is TRBV11-2, the J gene TRBJ1-3; the D gene is possibly TRBD1 (6 bases). Trimming left V 5 bases short and J 0 bases short, with 11 bases between. There are 15 residues in the CDR3. CDR1 and CDR2 (germline): SGHAT, FQNNGV. The CDR3 sequence is CASSAGQFSGNTIYF. CDR3 DNA sequence: TGTGCCAGCAGCGCCGGACAGTTCTCTGGAAACACCATATATTTT.

The rearrangement uses TRBV27 and TRBJ2-3; D gene uncertain. The germline V and J ends were trimmed by 6 bases and 0 bases, with 10 bases remaining between them. This CDR3 has 14 amino acids. The germline V gene encodes CDR1 MNHEY and CDR2 SMNVEV (reference sequence). The CDR3 spells CASSLGISTDTQYF. CDR3 in DNA: TGTGCCAGCAGCCTAGGTATCAGCACAGATACGCAGTATTTT.

The rearrangement uses TRBV6-1 and TRBJ1-2; the D gene is possibly TRBD1 (5 bases). CDR1 and CDR2 (germline): MNHNS, SASEGT. CDR3 length: 16 amino acids. V was clipped by 2 bases and J by 4 bases, with 17 bases between them. The CDR3 spells CASSELGGGTLYGYTF. The CDR3 region has the DNA TGTGCCAGCAGTGAACTAGGCGGCGGGACGCTCTATGGCTACACCTTC.